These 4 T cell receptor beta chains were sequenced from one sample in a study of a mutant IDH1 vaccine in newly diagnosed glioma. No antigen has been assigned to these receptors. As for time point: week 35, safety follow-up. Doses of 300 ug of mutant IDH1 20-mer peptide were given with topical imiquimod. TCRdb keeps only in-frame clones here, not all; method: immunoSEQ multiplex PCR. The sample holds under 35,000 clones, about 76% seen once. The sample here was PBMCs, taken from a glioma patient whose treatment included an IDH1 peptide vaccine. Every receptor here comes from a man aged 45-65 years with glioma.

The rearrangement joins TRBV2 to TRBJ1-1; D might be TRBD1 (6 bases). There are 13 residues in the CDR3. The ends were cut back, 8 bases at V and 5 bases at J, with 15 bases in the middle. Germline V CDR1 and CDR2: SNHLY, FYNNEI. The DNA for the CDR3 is TGTGCCAGCCGATTCAGGGGAGCGACTGAAGCTTTCTTT. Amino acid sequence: CASRFRGATEAFF.

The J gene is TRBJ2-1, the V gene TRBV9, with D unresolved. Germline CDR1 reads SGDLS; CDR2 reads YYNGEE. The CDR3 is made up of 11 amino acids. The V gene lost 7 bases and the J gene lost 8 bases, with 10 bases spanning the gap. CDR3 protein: CASGRLDEQFF. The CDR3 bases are TGTGCCAGCGGAAGGCTCGATGAGCAGTTCTTC.

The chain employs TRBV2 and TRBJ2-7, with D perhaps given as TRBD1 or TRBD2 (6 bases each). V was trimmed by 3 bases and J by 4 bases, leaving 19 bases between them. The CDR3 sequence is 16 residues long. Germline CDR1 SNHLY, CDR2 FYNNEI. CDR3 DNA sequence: TGTGCCAGCAGTGAGTCTAGGGGCTCGGGGGCTTACGAGCAGTACTTC. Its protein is CASSESRGSGAYEQYF.

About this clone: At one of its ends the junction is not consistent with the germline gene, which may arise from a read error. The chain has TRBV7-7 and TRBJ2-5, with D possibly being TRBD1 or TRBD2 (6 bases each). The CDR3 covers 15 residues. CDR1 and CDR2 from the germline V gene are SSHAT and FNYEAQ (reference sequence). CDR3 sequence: CASSLGRTAKETQYF. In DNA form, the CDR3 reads TGTGCTAGCAGCTTAGGGAGGACAGCCAAAGAGACCCAGTACTTC.